This T cell receptor (beta chain) comes out of a study of T cells in Graves' hyperthyroidism and ophthalmopathy. Over 9 ml of fresh peripheral blood supplied the PBMCs. From RNA transcripts, TCR beta CDR3 regions were amplified. During a first-round RT-PCR of the TCR CDR3, the HTBI primer set was used. TCRdb reprocessed the multiplex PCR reads via MiXCR and lists one record per CDR3 protein. The sample lists under 400,000 distinct CDR3 sequences, around a quarter occurring once. Losses at the gene ends were 0 bases for V and 4 bases for J; bases not matched to a gene: 5. The V gene's germline CDR1 is MNHNS and CDR2 SASEGT. The CDR3 runs to 15 residues.

The V call is TRBV6-1, the J call TRBJ2-7, with TRBD1 matching 8 bases. Sequences were obtained from blood. The receptor was isolated from a man aged 45-65 years with Graves' hyperthyroidism. The CDR3 reads CASSEAWTGKYEQYF. In nucleotides, the CDR3 is TGTGCCAGCAGTGAAGCGTGGACAGGGAAATACGAGCAGTACTTC.